A single TCR delta chain is shown here with its context. By share, this clone ranks as large (0.1 to 1%). The clone's antigen remains unknown. The input lacks base qualities; no much larger clone sits a single base away. Its CDR3 holds 17 amino acids, cysteine through phenylalanine. Only CDR3 DNA remains: 51 bases, in frame from the first base. The V and J ends are trimmed by 3 bases and 0 bases, leaving 19 bases between them. From the germline V gene, CDR1 is GEAIGNYY and CDR2 is EKD. The same treatment, using spiramycin and/or pyrimethamine plus sulfadiazine plus folinic acid, was given to mothers of both infected and uninfected infants. All infants, both infected and uninfected, were delivered at term after more than 37 weeks of gestation. Roughly 1 mL of blood was turned into PBMCs through Lymphoprep gradient centrifugation, and the PBMCs were then cryopreserved in liquid nitrogen and sent to Belgium. After thawing, PBMCs were labeled with Zombie NIR viability dye and stained with CD3, TCR gammadelta, Vgamma9 and Vdelta2 antibodies. CD3+ TCRgammadelta+ T cells were sorted on a FACSAria III with a mean purity of about 98%. The RNeasy Micro Kit was used to isolate RNA from around 10,000 sorted gammadelta T cells per sample. Infants were born to mothers enrolled with primary T. gondii infection during pregnancy. Peripheral blood was collected from the infants at an outpatient microbiology and virology center in Pavia, Italy.

This sample is drawn from a study of Vγ9Vδ2 T cells in congenital toxoplasmosis (dated by TCRdb to about 2021). Regarding the complete study: Congenital toxoplasmosis was diagnosed using IgG, IgM and IgA serology, Western blot and an in-house interferon-gamma release assay. Repertoires were sequenced from infants at 2 months after birth and at 1 year of age. At 2 months, TCR sequencing included roughly 5 infected and 9 to 10 uninfected infants, while at 1 year the sequenced group was 3 infected and 4 uninfected infants. This study compared the CDR3 repertoires of the gamma and delta chains in sorted blood gammadelta T cells from congenitally T. gondii-infected infants versus uninfected infants. Study-level results and caveats: Repertoire differences between infected and uninfected infants were less clearly seen at 1 year of age than at 2 months. Two months was the earliest age with enough suitable sample material for TCR repertoire analysis, so newborn repertoires were not sequenced. Germline-encoded fetal-type TRDV2 CDR3 sequences seemed to be more prevalent in infected than in uninfected 2-month-old infants, with an in utero expansion footprint being suggested. At 2 months, TRGV9 and TRDV2 CDR3s of infected infants appeared to carry fewer N additions than uninfected infants, especially TRDV2-TRDJ1 sequences. A public TRGV9 clonotype was highly prevalent in both infected and uninfected infants.

cDNA was generated in one tube by template-switch reverse transcription with TRGC- and TRDC-specific primers, using SuperScript II. The TRGC primer was designed so that it would bind both of the constant genes TRGC1 and TRGC2. The KAPA Real-Time Library Amplification Kit was used for TRG and TRD amplification, and AMPure XP bead purification was performed between steps. Index PCR with the Nextera XT Index Kit was used to attach Illumina sequencing adapters. An Illumina MiSeq with the V2 300 kit was used to sequence the TRG and TRD amplicons, producing 150 bp paired-end reads. The authors' pipeline ran thus. Read quality was checked with FastQC version 0.11.8 before further analysis. Reads were aligned to GenBank TRG or TRD reference genes, and CDR3 sequences were built with MiXCR version 3.0.3. MiXCR defaults were kept, except that TRDD gene segments were assembled using 3 rather than 5 consecutive nucleotides. VDJtools version 1.2.1 calculated N additions, CDR3 length, J segment length and clonotype sharing between samples. Out-of-frame CDR3 sequences and those containing stop codons were excluded from analysis. To look for overlap, the infant repertoires were checked against previously published Vgamma9Vdelta2 repertoires from fetal, cord blood and adult blood. Clone calls in TCRdb were regenerated from the public reads with CATT, after which identical DNA sequences shared one row. It is TCRdb's table, rather than the study itself, that gives the V and J calls and clone size. For this sample there are about 890 delta-chain clones; 25% appear just once. The ten largest account for roughly a quarter of the sample.

The receptor's source is a child younger than 10 born to a mother with Toxoplasma gondii infection during pregnancy, either congenitally infected or uninfected (not recorded which). Recombination linked TRDV2 to TRDJ1; TRDD3 is perhaps the D gene, given 6 matching bases. The sample was gamma-delta T cells from blood. The CDR3 sequence is CACDEAGGAIYTDKLIF. The DNA sequence is TGTGCCTGTGACGAAGCCGGGGGAGCTATCTACACCGATAAACTCATCTTT.